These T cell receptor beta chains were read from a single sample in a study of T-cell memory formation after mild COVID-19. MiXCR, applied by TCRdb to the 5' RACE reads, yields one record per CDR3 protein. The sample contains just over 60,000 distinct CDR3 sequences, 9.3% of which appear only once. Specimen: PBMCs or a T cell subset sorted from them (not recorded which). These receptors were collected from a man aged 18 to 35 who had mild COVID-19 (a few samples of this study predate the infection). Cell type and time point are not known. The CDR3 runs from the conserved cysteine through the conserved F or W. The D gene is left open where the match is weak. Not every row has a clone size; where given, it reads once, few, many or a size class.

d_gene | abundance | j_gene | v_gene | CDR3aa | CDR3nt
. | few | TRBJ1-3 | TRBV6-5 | CASRARSSGNTIYF | TGTGCCAGCAGGGCACGGAGCTCTGGAAACACCATATATTTT
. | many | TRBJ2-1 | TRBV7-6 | CASSLRPGDSSYNEQFF | TGTGCCAGCAGCTTACGGCCGGGGGACAGCTCCTACAATGAGCAGTTCTTC
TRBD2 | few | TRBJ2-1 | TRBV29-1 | CSVEDVAGGNNEQFF | TGCAGCGTTGAAGATGTAGCGGGGGGGAACAATGAGCAGTTCTTC
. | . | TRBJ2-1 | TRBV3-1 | CASSPEQGIYNEQFF | TGTGCCAGCAGCCCGGAACAGGGAATTTACAATGAGCAGTTCTTC
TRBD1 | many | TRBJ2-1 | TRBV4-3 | CASSQDSGTEVGQFF | TGCGCCAGCAGCCAAGATTCCGGGACAGAGGTTGGGCAGTTCTTC
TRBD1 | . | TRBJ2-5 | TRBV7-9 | CASSPGQTVPETQYF | TGTGCCAGCAGCCCGGGACAGACGGTCCCAGAGACCCAGTACTTC
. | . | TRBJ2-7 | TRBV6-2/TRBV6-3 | CASDTGFTYEQYF | TGTGCCAGTGATACAGGGTTCACCTACGAGCAGTACTTC
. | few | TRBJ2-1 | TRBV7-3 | CASSLDHSYNEQFF | TGTGCCAGCAGCTTAGACCACTCCTACAATGAGCAGTTCTTC
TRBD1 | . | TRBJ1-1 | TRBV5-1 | CASSAGQGGEVNTEAFF | TGCGCCAGCAGCGCAGGACAGGGGGGCGAAGTGAACACTGAAGCTTTCTTT
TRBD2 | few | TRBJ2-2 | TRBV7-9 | CASRPGLAGTGELFF | TGTGCCAGCAGACCTGGACTAGCGGGCACCGGGGAGCTGTTTTTT
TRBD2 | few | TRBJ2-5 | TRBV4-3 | CASSQGLAGGQETQYF | TGCGCCAGCAGCCAAGGTCTAGCGGGGGGGCAAGAGACCCAGTACTTC
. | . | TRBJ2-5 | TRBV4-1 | CASSQGLREETQYF | TGCGCCAGCAGCCAAGGACTACGCGAAGAGACCCAGTACTTC
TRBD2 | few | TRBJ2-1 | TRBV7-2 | CASSLAGTSGGAKVNEQFF | TGTGCCAGCAGCTTAGCTGGGACTAGCGGGGGGGCCAAGGTCAATGAGCAGTTCTTC
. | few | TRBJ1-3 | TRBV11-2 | CASSLAGNTIYF | TGTGCCAGCAGCCTCGCTGGAAACACCATATATTTT
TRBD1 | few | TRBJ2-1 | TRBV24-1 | CATSDLRQGAGRNEQFF | TGTGCCACCAGTGACCTAAGACAGGGGGCCGGACGCAATGAGCAGTTCTTC
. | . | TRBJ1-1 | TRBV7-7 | CASSPTPGAGLNTEAFF | TGTGCTAGCAGCCCAACCCCAGGAGCAGGGCTGAACACTGAAGCTTTCTTT
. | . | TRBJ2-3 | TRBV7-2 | CASRSRVGGDTQYF | TGTGCCAGCAGATCTAGGGTGGGTGGAGATACGCAGTATTTT
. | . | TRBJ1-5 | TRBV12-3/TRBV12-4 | CASSIIGQPQHF | TGTGCCAGCAGTATTATTGGTCAGCCCCAGCATTTT
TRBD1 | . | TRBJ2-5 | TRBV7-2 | CASSYNMGQGEETQYF | TGTGCCAGCAGCTATAACATGGGACAGGGGGAGGAGACCCAGTACTTC
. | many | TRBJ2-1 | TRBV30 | CAWSLTAGIPGNEQFF | TGTGCCTGGAGTCTTACCGCCGGGATTCCGGGCAATGAGCAGTTCTTC
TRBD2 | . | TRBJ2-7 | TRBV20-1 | CSALREAYEQYF | TGCAGTGCTCTCCGGGAGGCCTACGAGCAGTACTTC
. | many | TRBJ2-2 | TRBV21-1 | CASSTRDRGATGELFF | TGTGCCAGCAGCACCAGGGACAGGGGGGCCACCGGGGAGCTGTTTTTT
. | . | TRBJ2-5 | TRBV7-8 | CASGSRQETQYF | TGTGCCAGCGGCTCCAGACAAGAGACCCAGTACTTC
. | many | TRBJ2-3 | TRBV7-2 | CASSPALVYADTQYF | TGTGCCAGCAGCCCAGCTCTCGTGTATGCAGATACGCAGTATTTT
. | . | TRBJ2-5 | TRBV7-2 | CASSWGLLETQYF | TGTGCCAGCAGCTGGGGGCTCTTAGAGACCCAGTACTTC
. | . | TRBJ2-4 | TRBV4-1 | CASSHAPGRRRGNIQYF | TGCGCCAGCAGCCATGCTCCAGGGCGCCGCCGGGGAAACATTCAGTACTTC
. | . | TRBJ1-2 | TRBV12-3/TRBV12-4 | CVSSSMQGDAYGYTF | TGTGTCAGCAGCTCCATGCAGGGTGACGCCTATGGCTACACCTTC
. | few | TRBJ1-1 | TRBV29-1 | CSVGARVGVNTEAFF | TGCAGCGTTGGGGCCAGGGTTGGTGTGAACACTGAAGCTTTCTTT
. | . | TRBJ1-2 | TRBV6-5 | CASSYSRTRGANYGYTF | TGTGCCAGCAGTTACTCGAGGACTAGGGGGGCTAACTATGGCTACACCTTC
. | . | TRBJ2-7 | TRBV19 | CASAGGWEQYF | TGTGCCAGTGCGGGTGGTTGGGAGCAGTACTTC
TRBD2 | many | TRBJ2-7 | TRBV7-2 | CASTVAGGEQYF | TGTGCCAGCACCGTCGCGGGGGGCGAGCAGTACTTC
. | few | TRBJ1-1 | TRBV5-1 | CASSPEARAGLGEAFF | TGCGCCAGCAGCCCCGAAGCCCGGGCGGGGCTTGGTGAAGCTTTCTTT
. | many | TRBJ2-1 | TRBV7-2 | CASSLAPSYGYNEQFF | TGTGCCAGCAGCTTGGCCCCAAGTTACGGCTACAATGAGCAGTTCTTC
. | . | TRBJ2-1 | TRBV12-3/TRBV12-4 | CASSFMDSPQFF | TGTGCCAGCAGTTTCATGGACAGCCCGCAGTTCTTC
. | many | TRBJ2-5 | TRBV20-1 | CSARPRTLAKETQYF | TGCAGTGCTAGACCCCGGACCCTTGCGAAAGAGACCCAGTACTTC
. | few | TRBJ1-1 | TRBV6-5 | CASSSPGGSFRQAFF | TGTGCCAGCAGTTCACCGGGTGGGAGTTTCCGGCAAGCTTTCTTT
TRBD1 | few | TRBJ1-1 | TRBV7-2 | CASSPQGGGNTEAFF | TGTGCCAGCAGCCCCCAGGGGGGGGGGAACACTGAAGCTTTCTTT
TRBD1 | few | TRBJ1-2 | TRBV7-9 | CASSFGQGYGYTF | TGTGCCAGCAGCTTTGGACAGGGCTATGGCTACACCTTC
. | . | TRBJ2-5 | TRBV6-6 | CASSYSTAGNQETQYF | TGTGCCAGCAGTTACAGCACAGCTGGGAATCAAGAGACCCAGTACTTC
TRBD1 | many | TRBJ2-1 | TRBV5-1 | CASSHEDRDAYNEQFF | TGCGCCAGCAGCCACGAGGACAGGGACGCCTACAATGAGCAGTTCTTC
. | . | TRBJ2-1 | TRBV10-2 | CASSEALGEQFF | TGCGCCAGCAGTGAGGCTCTCGGTGAGCAGTTCTTC
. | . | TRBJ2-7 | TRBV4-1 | CASSRGDNPYEQYF | TGCGCCAGCAGCCGAGGGGACAACCCCTACGAGCAGTACTTC
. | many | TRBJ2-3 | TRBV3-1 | CASSQMGGEADTQYF | TGTGCCAGCAGCCAAATGGGGGGCGAGGCAGATACGCAGTATTTT